This T cell receptor beta chain came from a study of blood T cell repertoires in COVID-19 (dated by TCRdb to the early 2020s). Some background on the complete study: Samples covering the acute and convalescent phases of COVID-19 were provided by collaborators in the United States, Italy and Spain. The prospective study material was composed of cDNA or gDNA derived from T cells, B-cell-depleted T cells, or PBMCs. The dataset comprised deeply sampled blood TCRbeta repertoires from subjects exposed to, actively infected with, or recovered from COVID-19. A freely available public database, intended as a resource for researchers studying the immune response to SARS-CoV-2, is where the repertoires were released. Samples were obtained from the ongoing ImmuneRACE study (first 160 participants) and from 1,254 subjects provided by 6 global collaborators. A de-identified subject ID, COVID-19 status, age in years and sex were almost always included in the sample metadata. Where HLA class I and class II types were available, the types were taken from metadata supplied by the sample provider, not from assay-based typing.

One collaborating source in Seattle enrolled patients during active infection and followed them longitudinally through the course of disease. The collaborating institutions used their own protocols to collect whole blood in K2EDTA tubes. For TCRbeta analysis, collaborators shipped samples as frozen whole blood, isolated PBMCs, or DNA extracted from either of those sample types. The paper's findings and limits, for the study overall: Clinical and demographic metadata were provided uncurated, with the amount varying by source and participant.

Reading the germline V gene gives CDR1 KGHSH and CDR2 LQKENI. Measured from the cysteine to the phenylalanine, the CDR3 is 14 residues long. Just the 42-base CDR3 DNA is kept, in frame starting at base 1. Trimming at the junction amounts to 3 bases on V and 4 bases on J, and the germline ends lie 12 bases apart. Regarding this clone: This receptor's antigen is unknown. Base qualities are not recorded, but no much larger clone differs from it by a single base.

TCRbeta CDR3 regions were amplified from genomic DNA by means of the immunoSEQ Assay, a bias-controlled multiplex PCR. The authors' analysis ran thus. Within the assay, amplification of reference gene primers was used to estimate how many nucleated cells each sample contained. Sequence reads were collapsed and filtered to measure the absolute abundance of every unique TCRbeta CDR3 rearrangement. For each sample, productive Simpson clonality was calculated as the square root of Simpson's diversity index across productive rearrangements. The immuneACCESS repertoire file appears here via TCRdb, limited to in-frame rearrangements. These files lack a portion of the clones; in checked studies, under half of the deficit traces to unresolved V genes, and the cause of the others is not known. From that table come the V and J calls and clone size; the DNA was used to work out D and trimming. The sample table shows tens of thousands of clones, and roughly three quarters are seen once. The top ten clonotypes cover about 2.2% of the sample.

This clonotype was obtained from a man between 65 and 85 years old with COVID-19, enrolled during active disease. The chain employs TRBV18 and TRBJ1-1, with the D gene uncertain. The specimen sequenced was peripheral blood. The CDR3 loop reads CASSPPAGITEAFF. Read as DNA, the sequence is TGTGCCAGCTCACCGCCCGCAGGAATCACTGAAGCTTTCTTT.